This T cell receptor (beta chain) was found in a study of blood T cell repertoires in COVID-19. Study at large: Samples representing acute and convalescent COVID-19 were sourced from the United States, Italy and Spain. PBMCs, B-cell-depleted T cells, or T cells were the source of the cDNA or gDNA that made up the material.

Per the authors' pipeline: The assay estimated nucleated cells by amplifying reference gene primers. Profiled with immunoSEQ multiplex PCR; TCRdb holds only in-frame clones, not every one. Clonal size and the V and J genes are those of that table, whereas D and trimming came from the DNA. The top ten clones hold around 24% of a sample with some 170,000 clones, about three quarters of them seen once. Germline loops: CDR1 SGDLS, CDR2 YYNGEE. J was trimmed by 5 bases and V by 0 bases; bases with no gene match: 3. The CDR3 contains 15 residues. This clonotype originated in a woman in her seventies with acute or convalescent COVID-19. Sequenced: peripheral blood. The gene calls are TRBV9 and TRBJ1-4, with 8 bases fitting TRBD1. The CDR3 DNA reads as TGTGCCAGCAGCGTAGCTCCAGGGGGCAATGAAAAACTGTTTTTT. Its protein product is CASSVAPGGNEKLFF.